Listed below are T cell receptor beta chains from one sample, sequenced in a study of blood T cell repertoires in COVID-19. TCRdb's table, derived via immunoSEQ multiplex PCR, lists solely in-frame clones and lacks some. The data show around 57,000 clones, approximately 86% seen once. Sequenced material: peripheral blood. All receptors derive from an elderly woman with COVID-19, enrolled during active disease. The CDR3 runs from the conserved cysteine through the conserved F or W. The D gene is left open where the match is weak. Some rows have no size entry. The others give once, few or many, or a class for an expanded clone.

CDR3aa: CASSRTGTNTGELFF
CDR3nt: TGTGCCAGTAGTCGGACAGGAACGAACACCGGGGAGCTGTTTTTT
v_gene: TRBV19
d_gene: TRBD1
j_gene: TRBJ2-2
abundance: -

CDR3aa: CASSLIGGTEAFF
CDR3nt: TGTGCCAGCAGCTTAATAGGGGGCACTGAAGCTTTCTTT
v_gene: TRBV7-9
d_gene: -
j_gene: TRBJ1-1
abundance: -

CDR3aa: CATGEAGALYEQYF
CDR3nt: TGTGCCACCGGGGAAGCGGGGGCCCTCTACGAGCAGTACTTC
v_gene: TRBV9
d_gene: TRBD2
j_gene: TRBJ2-7
abundance: -

CDR3aa: CASSPPRRFGIRESQYF
CDR3nt: TGTGCCAGCAGCCCTCCCCGGCGGTTTGGGATTCGGGAATCGCAGTATTTT
v_gene: TRBV7-9
d_gene: -
j_gene: TRBJ2-3
abundance: -

CDR3aa: CSVKDLYTEAFF
CDR3nt: TGCAGCGTTAAAGACTTGTACACTGAAGCTTTCTTT
v_gene: TRBV29-1
d_gene: -
j_gene: TRBJ1-1
abundance: -

CDR3aa: CASSNRLAETQYF
CDR3nt: TGTGCCAGCAGTAACAGACTAGCGGAGACCCAGTACTTC
v_gene: TRBV6-5
d_gene: TRBD2
j_gene: TRBJ2-5
abundance: -

CDR3aa: CASSPGPGQIYEQYF
CDR3nt: TGTGCCAGCAGCCCAGGACCGGGACAGATATACGAGCAGTACTTC
v_gene: TRBV7-2
d_gene: TRBD1
j_gene: TRBJ2-7
abundance: -

CDR3aa: CASSARYRVTGNTIYF
CDR3nt: TGTGCCAGCAGCGCCAGATACAGGGTAACTGGAAACACCATATATTTT
v_gene: TRBV2
d_gene: -
j_gene: TRBJ1-3
abundance: few

CDR3aa: CASSPGASNQPQHF
CDR3nt: TGCGCCAGCAGTCCAGGGGCAAGCAATCAGCCCCAGCATTTT
v_gene: TRBV5-1
d_gene: -
j_gene: TRBJ1-5
abundance: -

CDR3aa: CASRPTGDSGYTF
CDR3nt: TGTGCCAGCAGACCGACGGGTGATAGTGGCTACACCTTC
v_gene: TRBV6-5
d_gene: -
j_gene: TRBJ1-2
abundance: -

CDR3aa: CASSLRQNYEQYF
CDR3nt: TGTGCCAGCAGCCTCCGACAGAACTACGAGCAGTACTTC
v_gene: TRBV3-1/TRBV3-2
d_gene: -
j_gene: TRBJ2-7
abundance: -

CDR3aa: CASSSAGADEQFF
CDR3nt: TGTGCCAGCAGTTCGGCCGGAGCGGATGAGCAGTTCTTC
v_gene: TRBV27
d_gene: -
j_gene: TRBJ2-1
abundance: -

CDR3aa: CSVPSKRGSSYNEQFF
CDR3nt: TGCAGCGTCCCCTCCAAGCGCGGAAGCTCCTACAATGAGCAGTTCTTC
v_gene: TRBV29-1
d_gene: -
j_gene: TRBJ2-1
abundance: -

CDR3aa: CASNSNRFSTEAFF
CDR3nt: TGTGCCAGCAATTCTAACAGATTCTCCACTGAAGCTTTCTTT
v_gene: TRBV6-5
d_gene: -
j_gene: TRBJ1-1
abundance: -

CDR3aa: CASSATSGGLPTGELFF
CDR3nt: TGCGCCAGCAGCGCCACTAGCGGGGGGTTACCCACCGGGGAGCTGTTTTTT
v_gene: TRBV5-1
d_gene: TRBD2
j_gene: TRBJ2-2
abundance: -

CDR3aa: CASKKGGMNTEAFF
CDR3nt: TGTGCCAGCAAAAAGGGAGGGATGAACACTGAAGCTTTCTTT
v_gene: TRBV6-4
d_gene: -
j_gene: TRBJ1-1
abundance: -

CDR3aa: CASDGGGGGELFF
CDR3nt: TGTGCCAGCGATGGGGGGGGCGGCGGGGAGCTGTTTTTT
v_gene: TRBV28
d_gene: -
j_gene: TRBJ2-2
abundance: -

CDR3aa: CASSSSGTGVYEQYF
CDR3nt: TGTGCCAGCAGTTCATCCGGGACAGGGGTCTACGAGCAGTACTTC
v_gene: TRBV27
d_gene: TRBD1
j_gene: TRBJ2-7
abundance: -

CDR3aa: CASSQGQGSSYEQYF
CDR3nt: TGTGCCAGCAGCCAGGGGCAGGGTAGTTCCTACGAGCAGTACTTC
v_gene: TRBV6-5
d_gene: -
j_gene: TRBJ2-7
abundance: -

CDR3aa: CASSYLRTGGGYGYTF
CDR3nt: TGTGCCAGCAGTTATCTTCGGACAGGGGGCGGCTATGGCTACACCTTC
v_gene: TRBV6-5
d_gene: TRBD1
j_gene: TRBJ1-2
abundance: -

CDR3aa: CASSFTGSGTEAFF
CDR3nt: TGTGCCAGCAGCTTCACAGGGTCTGGCACTGAAGCTTTCTTT
v_gene: TRBV7-8
d_gene: -
j_gene: TRBJ1-1
abundance: -

CDR3aa: CASSFSGGPNTGELFF
CDR3nt: TGCGCCAGCAGCTTTAGCGGGGGGCCGAACACCGGGGAGCTGTTTTTT
v_gene: TRBV5-1
d_gene: TRBD2
j_gene: TRBJ2-2
abundance: -

CDR3aa: CASSSRSGLGYTF
CDR3nt: TGTGCCAGCAGCTCTAGGAGCGGATTGGGCTACACCTTC
v_gene: TRBV7-2
d_gene: -
j_gene: TRBJ1-2
abundance: -

CDR3aa: CASSEGTGLWNQPQHF
CDR3nt: TGCGCCAGCAGCGAAGGGACAGGGCTTTGGAATCAGCCCCAGCATTTT
v_gene: TRBV5-1
d_gene: TRBD1
j_gene: TRBJ1-5
abundance: -

CDR3aa: CASSSQRGGRADTQYF
CDR3nt: TGTGCCAGCAGCTCCCAGCGGGGGGGGCGCGCAGATACGCAGTATTTT
v_gene: TRBV14
d_gene: TRBD2
j_gene: TRBJ2-3
abundance: -

CDR3aa: CASSPRQGRGYTF
CDR3nt: TGTGCCAGCAGCCCTCGACAGGGACGTGGCTACACCTTC
v_gene: TRBV7-3
d_gene: TRBD1
j_gene: TRBJ1-2
abundance: -